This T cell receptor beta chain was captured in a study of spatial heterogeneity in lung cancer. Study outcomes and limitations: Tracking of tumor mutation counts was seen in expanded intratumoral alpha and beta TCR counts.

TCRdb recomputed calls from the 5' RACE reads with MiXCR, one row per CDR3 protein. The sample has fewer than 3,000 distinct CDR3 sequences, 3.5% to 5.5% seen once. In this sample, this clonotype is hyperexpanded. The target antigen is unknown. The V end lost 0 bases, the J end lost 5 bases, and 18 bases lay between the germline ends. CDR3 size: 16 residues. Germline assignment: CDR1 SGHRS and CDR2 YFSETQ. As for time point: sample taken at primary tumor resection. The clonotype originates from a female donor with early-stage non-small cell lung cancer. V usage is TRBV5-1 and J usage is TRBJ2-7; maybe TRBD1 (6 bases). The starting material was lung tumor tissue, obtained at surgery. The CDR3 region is CASSLGMGIQGHEQYF. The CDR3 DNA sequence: TGCGCCAGCAGCTTGGGAATGGGAATACAGGGACACGAGCAGTACTTC.